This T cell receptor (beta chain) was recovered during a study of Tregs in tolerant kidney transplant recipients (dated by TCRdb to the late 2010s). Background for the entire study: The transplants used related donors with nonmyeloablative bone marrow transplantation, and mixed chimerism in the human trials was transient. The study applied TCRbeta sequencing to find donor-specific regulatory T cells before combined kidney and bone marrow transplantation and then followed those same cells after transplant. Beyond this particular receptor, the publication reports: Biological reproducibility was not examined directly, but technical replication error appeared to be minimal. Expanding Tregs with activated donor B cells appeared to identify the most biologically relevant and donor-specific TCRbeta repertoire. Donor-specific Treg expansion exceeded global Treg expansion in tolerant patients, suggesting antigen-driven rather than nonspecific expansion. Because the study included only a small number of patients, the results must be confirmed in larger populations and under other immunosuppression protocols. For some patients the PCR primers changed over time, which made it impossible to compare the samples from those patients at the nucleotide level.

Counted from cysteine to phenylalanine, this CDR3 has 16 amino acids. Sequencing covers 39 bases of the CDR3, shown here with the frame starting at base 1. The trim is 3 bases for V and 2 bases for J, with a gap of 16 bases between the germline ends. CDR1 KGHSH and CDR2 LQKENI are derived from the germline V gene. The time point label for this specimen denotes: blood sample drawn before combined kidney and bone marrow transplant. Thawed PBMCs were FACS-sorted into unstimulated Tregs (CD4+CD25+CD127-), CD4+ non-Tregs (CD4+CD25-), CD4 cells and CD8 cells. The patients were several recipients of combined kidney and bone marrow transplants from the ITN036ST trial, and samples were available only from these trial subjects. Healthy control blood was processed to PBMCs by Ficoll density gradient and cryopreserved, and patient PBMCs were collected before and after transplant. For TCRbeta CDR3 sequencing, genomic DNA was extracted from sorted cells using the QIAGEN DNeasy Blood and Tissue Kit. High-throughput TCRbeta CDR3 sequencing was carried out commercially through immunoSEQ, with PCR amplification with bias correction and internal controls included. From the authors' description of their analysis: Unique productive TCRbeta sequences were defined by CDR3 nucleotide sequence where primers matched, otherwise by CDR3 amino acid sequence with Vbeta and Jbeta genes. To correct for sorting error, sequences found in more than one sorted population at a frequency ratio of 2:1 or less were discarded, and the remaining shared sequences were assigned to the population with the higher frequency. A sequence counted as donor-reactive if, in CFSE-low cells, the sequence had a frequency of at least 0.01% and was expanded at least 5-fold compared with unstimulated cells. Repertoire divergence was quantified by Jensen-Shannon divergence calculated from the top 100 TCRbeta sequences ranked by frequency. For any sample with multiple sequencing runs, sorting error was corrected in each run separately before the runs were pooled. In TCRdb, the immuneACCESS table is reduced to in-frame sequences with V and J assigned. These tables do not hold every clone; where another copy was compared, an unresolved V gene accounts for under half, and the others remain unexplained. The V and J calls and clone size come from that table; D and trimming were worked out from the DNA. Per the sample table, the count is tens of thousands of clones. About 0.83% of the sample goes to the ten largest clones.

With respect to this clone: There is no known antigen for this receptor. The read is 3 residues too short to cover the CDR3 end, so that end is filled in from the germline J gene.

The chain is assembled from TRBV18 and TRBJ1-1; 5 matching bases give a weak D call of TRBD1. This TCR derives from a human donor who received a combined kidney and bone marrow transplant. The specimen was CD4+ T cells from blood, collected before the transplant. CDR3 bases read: TGTGCCAGCTCACCCACGATGGCCAGGGTTAACACTGAA. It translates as CASSPTMARVNTE. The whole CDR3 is CASSPTMARVNTEAFF.